This T cell receptor (beta chain) stems from a study of molecular identifiers for immune sequencing clone quantification. TCRdb fed the PCR reads into MiXCR, producing one record per CDR3 protein. The sample comprises approximately 670,000 distinct CDR3 sequences, just under 20% of which are singletons, and roughly 0.9% rests with the top ten. The CDR3 is made up of 13 amino acids. V was trimmed by 6 bases and J by 2 bases, leaving 10 bases between them. Germline V lookup: CDR1 MGHDK, CDR2 SYGVNS. As for this clonotype: This may come from a read error, since a much larger clone is one base off. This is likely a read error, given that the CDR3 carries no conserved phenylalanine or tryptophan at its end.

The sample was naive CD8+ T cells from blood, with Jurkat cell RNA spiked in. The subset here: FACS-sorted CD8+CD4-CCR7+CD45RA+ naive T cells. The sequence derives from a human donor in good health. Some libraries in this study had Jurkat cell RNA spiked in. J is TRBJ2-5 and V is TRBV25-1, with no clear D. The CDR3 region is CASSQAFQETQYL. For the CDR3, the DNA is TGTGCCAGCAGCCAGGCCTTTCAAGAGACCCAGTACCTC.